This TCR beta chain is drawn from a study of neoadjuvant anti-PD-1 for oral cavity cancer. Comments on this clone: Its antigen is unknown.

These newly diagnosed stage II-IVA oral cavity squamous cell carcinoma patients had no prior systemic or radiation treatment. V dropped 2 bases and J dropped 1; count of bases not matched to a gene: 7. CDR1 SGHRS and CDR2 YFSETQ come from the germline V gene. The CDR3 is 18 residues long. Study results and limitations: Higher pretreatment blood Treg/Th17 ratios correlated with higher pretreatment blood and lower post-treatment tumor TCRbeta clonality.

Produced via immunoSEQ multiplex PCR; TCRdb's table is partial and in-frame only. The data contain about 7,600 clones, around 49% of them singletons. The V gene is TRBV5-1, the J gene TRBJ2-7, with 15 bases fitting TRBD2. The receptor was derived from a person between 40 and 80 years old with oral cavity squamous cell carcinoma. The material was tumor tissue, obtained before nivolumab (anti-PD-1) treatment. CDR3 in amino acids: CASSLAGLAGGPSYEQYF. In DNA, the CDR3 is TGCGCCAGCAGCTTAGCAGGACTAGCGGGAGGGCCTTCCTACGAGCAGTACTTC.